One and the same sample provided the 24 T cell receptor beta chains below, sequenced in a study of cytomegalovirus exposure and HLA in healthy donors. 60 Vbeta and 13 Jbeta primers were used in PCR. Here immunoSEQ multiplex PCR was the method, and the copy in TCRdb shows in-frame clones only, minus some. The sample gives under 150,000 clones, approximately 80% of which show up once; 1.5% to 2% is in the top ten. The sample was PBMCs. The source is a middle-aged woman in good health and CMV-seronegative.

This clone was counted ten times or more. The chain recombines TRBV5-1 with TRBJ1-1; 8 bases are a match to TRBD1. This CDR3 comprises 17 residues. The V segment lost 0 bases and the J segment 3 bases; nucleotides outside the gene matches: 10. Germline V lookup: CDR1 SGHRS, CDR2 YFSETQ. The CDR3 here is CASSLVGGTGWDTEAFF. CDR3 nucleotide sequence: TGCGCCAGCAGCTTGGTGGGGGGGACAGGTTGGGACACTGAAGCTTTCTTT.

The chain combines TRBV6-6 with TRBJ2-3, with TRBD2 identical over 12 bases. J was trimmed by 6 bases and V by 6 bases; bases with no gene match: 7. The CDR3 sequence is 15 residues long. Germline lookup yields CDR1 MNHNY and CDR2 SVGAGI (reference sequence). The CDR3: CASSYPSGGADTQYF. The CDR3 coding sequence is TGTGCCAGCAGCTACCCTAGCGGGGGGGCGGATACGCAGTATTTT.

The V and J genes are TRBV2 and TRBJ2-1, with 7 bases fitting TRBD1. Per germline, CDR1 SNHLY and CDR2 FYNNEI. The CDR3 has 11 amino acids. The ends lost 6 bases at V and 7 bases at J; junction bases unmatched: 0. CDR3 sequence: CASRQGNEQFF. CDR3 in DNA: TGTGCCAGCAGACAGGGGAATGAGCAGTTCTTC.

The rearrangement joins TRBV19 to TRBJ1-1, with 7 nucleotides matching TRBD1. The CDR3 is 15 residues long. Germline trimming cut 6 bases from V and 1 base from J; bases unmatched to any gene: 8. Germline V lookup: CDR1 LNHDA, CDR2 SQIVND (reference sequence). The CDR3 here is CASRSDRRKNTEAFF. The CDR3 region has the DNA TGTGCCAGTAGATCGGACAGGAGGAAGAACACTGAAGCTTTCTTT.

The CDR3 sequence is CASSLWYSNNSPLHF. The DNA of the CDR3 is TGTGCCAGCAGTTTATGGTACAGCAATAATTCACCCCTCCACTTT. The chain has TRBV27 and TRBJ1-6; unclear D gene. Trimming left V 1 base short and J 5 bases short, with 9 bases between. From germline, CDR1 is MNHEY and CDR2 SMNVEV (reference sequence). CDR3 length: 15 amino acids.

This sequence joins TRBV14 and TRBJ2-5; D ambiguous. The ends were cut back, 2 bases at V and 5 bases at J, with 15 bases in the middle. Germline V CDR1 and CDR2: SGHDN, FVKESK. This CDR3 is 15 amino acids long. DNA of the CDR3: TGTGCCAGCAGCCAAAAGATCCGGGTCGGGGAGACCCAGTACTTC. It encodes CASSQKIRVGETQYF. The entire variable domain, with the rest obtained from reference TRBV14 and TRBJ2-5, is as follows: EAGVTQFPSHSVIEKGQTVTLRCDPISGHDNLYWYRRVMGKEIKFLLHFVKESKQDESGMPNNRFLAERTGGTYSTLKVQPAELEDSGVYFCASSQKIRVGETQYFGPGTRLLVL.

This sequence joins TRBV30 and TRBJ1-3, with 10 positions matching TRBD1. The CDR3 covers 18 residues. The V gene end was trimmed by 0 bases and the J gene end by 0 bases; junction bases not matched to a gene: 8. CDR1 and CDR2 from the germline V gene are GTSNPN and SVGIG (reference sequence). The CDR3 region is CAWSVLGTGASSGNTIYF. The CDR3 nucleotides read TGTGCCTGGAGTGTACTGGGGACAGGGGCCTCCTCTGGAAACACCATATATTTT.

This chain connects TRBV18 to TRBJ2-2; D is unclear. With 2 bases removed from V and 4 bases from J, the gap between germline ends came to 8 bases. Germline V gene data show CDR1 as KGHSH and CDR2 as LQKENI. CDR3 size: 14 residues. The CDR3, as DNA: TGTGCCAGCTCACCAGGTTTGGCCACCGGGGAGCTGTTTTTT. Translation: CASSPGLATGELFF.

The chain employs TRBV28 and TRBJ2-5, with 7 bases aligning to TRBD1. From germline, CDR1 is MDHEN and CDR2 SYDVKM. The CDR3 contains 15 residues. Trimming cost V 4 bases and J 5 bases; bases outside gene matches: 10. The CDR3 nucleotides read TGTGCCAGCAGTTGGGCAGGGGGTCTAAGGGAGACCCAGTACTTC. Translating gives CASSWAGGLRETQYF.

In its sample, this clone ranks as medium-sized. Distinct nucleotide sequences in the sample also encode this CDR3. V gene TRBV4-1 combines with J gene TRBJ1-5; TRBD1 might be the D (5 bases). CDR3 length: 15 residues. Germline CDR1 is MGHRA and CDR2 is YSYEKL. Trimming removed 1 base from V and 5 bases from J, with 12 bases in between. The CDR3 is CASSQVSTGDQPQHF. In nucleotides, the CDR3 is TGCGCCAGCAGCCAAGTCAGCACAGGTGATCAGCCCCAGCATTTT.

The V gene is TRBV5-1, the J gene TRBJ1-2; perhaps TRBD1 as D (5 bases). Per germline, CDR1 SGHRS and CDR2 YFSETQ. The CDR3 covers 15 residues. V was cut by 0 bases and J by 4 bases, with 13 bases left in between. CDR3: CASSLAGGTLYGYTF. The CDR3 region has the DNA TGCGCCAGCAGCTTGGCCGGGGGGACCCTCTATGGCTACACCTTC.

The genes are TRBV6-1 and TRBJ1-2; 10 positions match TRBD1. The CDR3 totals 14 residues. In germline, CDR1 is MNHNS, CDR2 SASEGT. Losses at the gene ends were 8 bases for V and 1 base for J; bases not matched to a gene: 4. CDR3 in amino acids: CASGWDRGNYGYTF. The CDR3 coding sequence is TGTGCCAGCGGATGGGACAGGGGTAACTATGGCTACACCTTC.

The CDR3 loop reads CASSFPPVKTDTQYF. The CDR3 coding sequence is TGTGCCAGCAGTTTCCCGCCAGTAAAGACAGATACGCAGTATTTT. The chain combines TRBV27 with TRBJ2-3, with unresolved D. This CDR3 is built from 15 residues. Trimming removed 3 bases from V and 3 bases from J, with 13 bases in between. From germline, CDR1 is MNHEY and CDR2 SMNVEV (reference sequence).

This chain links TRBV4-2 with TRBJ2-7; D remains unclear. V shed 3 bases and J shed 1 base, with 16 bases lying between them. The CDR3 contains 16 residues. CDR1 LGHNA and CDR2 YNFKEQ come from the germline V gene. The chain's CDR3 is CASSQVTVTSSYEQYF. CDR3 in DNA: TGTGCCAGCAGCCAGGTAACAGTGACATCGTCCTACGAGCAGTACTTC.

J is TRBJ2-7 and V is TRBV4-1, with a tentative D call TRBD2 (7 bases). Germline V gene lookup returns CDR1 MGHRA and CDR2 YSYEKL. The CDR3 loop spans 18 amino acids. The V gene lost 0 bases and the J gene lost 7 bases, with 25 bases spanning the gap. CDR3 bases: TGCGCCAGCAGCCAAGAAGGAACGTTGACGGGGGGCCCAGGGGAGCAGTACTTC. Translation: CASSQEGTLTGGPGEQYF.

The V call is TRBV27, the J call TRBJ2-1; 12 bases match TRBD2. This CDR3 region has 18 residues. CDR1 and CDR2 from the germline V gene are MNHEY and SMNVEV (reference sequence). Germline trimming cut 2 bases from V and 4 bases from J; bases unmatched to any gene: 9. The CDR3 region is CASSLRGSGTSGYNEQFF. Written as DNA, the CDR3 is TGTGCCAGCAGTTTAAGGGGCTCCGGGACTAGCGGGTACAATGAGCAGTTCTTC.

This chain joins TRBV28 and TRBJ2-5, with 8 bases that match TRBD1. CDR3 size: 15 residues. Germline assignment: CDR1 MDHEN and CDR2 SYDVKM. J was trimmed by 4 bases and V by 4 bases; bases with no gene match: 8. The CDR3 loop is CASSSSDRGGETQYF. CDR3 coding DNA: TGTGCCAGCAGTTCCTCAGACAGGGGTGGAGAGACCCAGTACTTC.

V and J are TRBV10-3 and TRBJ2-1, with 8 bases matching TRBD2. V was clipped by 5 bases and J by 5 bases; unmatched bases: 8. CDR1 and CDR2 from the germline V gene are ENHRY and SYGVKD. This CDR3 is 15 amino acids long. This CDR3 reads CAISRSGTTNNEQFF. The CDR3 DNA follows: TGTGCCATCAGTCGTAGCGGGACCACCAACAATGAGCAGTTCTTC.

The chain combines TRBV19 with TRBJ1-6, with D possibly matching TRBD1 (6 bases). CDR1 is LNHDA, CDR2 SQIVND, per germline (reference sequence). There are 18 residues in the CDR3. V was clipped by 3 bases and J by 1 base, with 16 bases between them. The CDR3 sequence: CASSIPQGFGSYNSPLHF. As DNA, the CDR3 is TGTGCCAGTAGTATCCCCCAGGGGTTCGGTTCCTATAATTCACCCCTCCACTTT. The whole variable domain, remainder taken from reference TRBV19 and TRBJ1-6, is DGGITQSPKYLFRKEGQNVTLSCEQNLNHDAMYWYRQDPGQGLRLIYYSQIVNDFQKGDIAEGYSVSREKKESFPLTVTSAQKNPTAFYLCASSIPQGFGSYNSPLHFGNGTRLTVT.

The CDR3 region has the DNA TGCGCCAGCAGCCAAGAGGCGCTAGCGGGAGGGCCGGCTGAGCAGTTCTTC. Its protein product is CASSQEALAGGPAEQFF. The V call is TRBV4-1, the J call TRBJ2-1, with TRBD2 identical over 12 bases. The trim removed 0 bases at V and 9 bases at J, leaving 9 bases unmatched. CDR3 size: 17 residues. Germline loops: CDR1 MGHRA, CDR2 YSYEKL.

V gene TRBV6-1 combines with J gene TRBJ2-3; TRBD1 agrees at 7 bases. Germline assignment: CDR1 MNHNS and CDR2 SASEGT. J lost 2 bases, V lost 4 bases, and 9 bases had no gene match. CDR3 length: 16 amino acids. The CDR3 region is CASSGTGTENTDTQYF. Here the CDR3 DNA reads TGTGCCAGCAGTGGGACCGGGACAGAAAACACAGATACGCAGTATTTT.

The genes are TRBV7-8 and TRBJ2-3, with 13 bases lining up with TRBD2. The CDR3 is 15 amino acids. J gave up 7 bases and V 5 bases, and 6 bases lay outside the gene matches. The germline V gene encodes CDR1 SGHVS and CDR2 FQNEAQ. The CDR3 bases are TGTGCCAGCAGCGTACTAGCGGGGGGGCCAAATACGCAGTATTTT. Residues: CASSVLAGGPNTQYF.

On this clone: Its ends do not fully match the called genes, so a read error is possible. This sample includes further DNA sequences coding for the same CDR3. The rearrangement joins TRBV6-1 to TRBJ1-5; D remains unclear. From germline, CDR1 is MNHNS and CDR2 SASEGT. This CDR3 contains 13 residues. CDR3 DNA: TGTGCCAGCAGCACAGATCCCAATCAACCCCAGCATTTT. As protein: CASSTDPNQPQHF.

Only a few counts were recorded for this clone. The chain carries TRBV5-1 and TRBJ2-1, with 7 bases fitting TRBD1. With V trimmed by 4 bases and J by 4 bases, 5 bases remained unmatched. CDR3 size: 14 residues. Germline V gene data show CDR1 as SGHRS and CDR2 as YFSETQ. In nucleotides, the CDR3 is TGCGCCAGCAGCCAGGGACAGACTTACAATGAGCAGTTCTTC. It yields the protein CASSQGQTYNEQFF.